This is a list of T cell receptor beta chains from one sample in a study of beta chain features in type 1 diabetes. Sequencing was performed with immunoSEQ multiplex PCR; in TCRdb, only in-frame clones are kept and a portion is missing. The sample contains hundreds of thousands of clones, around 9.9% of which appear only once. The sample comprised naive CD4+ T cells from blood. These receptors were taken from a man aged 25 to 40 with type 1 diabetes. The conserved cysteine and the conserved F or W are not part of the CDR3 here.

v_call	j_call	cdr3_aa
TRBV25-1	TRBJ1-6	ASSEWGQGAH
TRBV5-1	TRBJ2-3	ASSLFPPSDSRSPQY
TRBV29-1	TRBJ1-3	SVMDLGNTIY
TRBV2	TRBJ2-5	ASSDRWSREPGETQY
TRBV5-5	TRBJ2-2	ASGPRFVAGELF
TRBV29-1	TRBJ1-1	SALSFGEAF
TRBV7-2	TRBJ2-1	ASSLSRGLGLNEQF
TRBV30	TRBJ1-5	AWSGMRSQPQH
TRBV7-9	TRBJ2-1	ASSRRGADNEQF
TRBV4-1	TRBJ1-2	ASSQVDRGAGYT
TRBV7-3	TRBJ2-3	ASSLSGGAADTQY
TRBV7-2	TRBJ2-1	ASSRRGGPNEQF
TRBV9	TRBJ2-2	ASSVTSGGDGELF
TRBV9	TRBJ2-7	ASSVGPGNEQY
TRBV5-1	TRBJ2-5	ASSLGLAPSSVTLETQY
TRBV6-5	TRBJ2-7	ASSYSSRLPDEQY
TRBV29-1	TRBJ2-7	SAGAGQTYEQY
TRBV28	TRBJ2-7	ASSSPGTTSYEQY
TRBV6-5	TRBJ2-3	ASSYSGGETQY
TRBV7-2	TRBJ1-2	ASSRQGGGNYGYT
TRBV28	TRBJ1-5	ASSLYGGNQPQH
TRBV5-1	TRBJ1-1	ASSLAQGGTEAF
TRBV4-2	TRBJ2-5	ASSMGGPQETQY